This T cell receptor (beta chain) was found in a study of blood T cell repertoires in COVID-19. On the study more broadly: Samples came from the United States, Italy and Spain, spanning acute and convalescent COVID-19.

The V and J ends lost 1 base and 2 bases, in that order; junction bases with no gene match: 5. Germline V CDR1 and CDR2: GTSNPN, SVGIG (reference sequence). The CDR3 totals 15 residues. Study members were between about 18 and 100 years old and lived in 25 or so US regions. The study counted Cohort 3 donors as recovered given two negative PCRs, clearance, or symptom resolution. Original handling: Amplified reference gene primers provided the basis for estimating nucleated cell counts. Produced via immunoSEQ multiplex PCR; TCRdb's table is partial and in-frame only. V and J calls and clone size come straight from that table; D and trimming were deduced from the DNA. The table shows hundreds of thousands of clones, with roughly nine tenths occurring only once.

The source is a woman aged 50 to 65 who had recovered from COVID-19. This chain links TRBV30 with TRBJ1-3; 7 bases map to TRBD1. Sequenced input: PBMCs or T cells enriched from blood (not recorded which). The CDR3 region has the DNA TGTGCCTGGAGTGGTAGACAGGGTCCTGGAAACACCATATATTTT. Residues: CAWSGRQGPGNTIYF.